The 18 T cell receptor beta chains listed next were all sequenced from one sample in a study of T cell repertoires in cytomegalovirus infection. For these TCRs, the target antigens are not known. TCRdb used MiXCR to reprocess the reads, holding one entry per CDR3 protein. The sample carries approximately 500,000 distinct CDR3 sequences, more than 30% recorded once. The source material was cultured PBMCs, sampled from culture after CMV antigen stimulation. Source of these receptors: a human donor in good health (CMV status not recorded). Some clones in this sample may be carry-over from other donors' samples.

The gene calls are TRBV19 and TRBJ1-1, with D maybe TRBD1 (5 bases). The germline V and J ends were trimmed by 7 bases and 6 bases, with 18 bases remaining between them. The V gene's germline CDR1 is LNHDA and CDR2 SQIVND (reference sequence). CDR3 size: 14 residues. The CDR3 DNA reads as TGTGCCAGTACCACAGTTGGGGGTTTGGCTGAAGCTTTCTTT. Its translation is CASTTVGGLAEAFF.

This clonotype appeared a few times. The rearrangement uses TRBV6-2 or TRBV6-3 and TRBJ2-5; no reliable D call. Germline loops: CDR1 MNHEY, CDR2 SVGEGT. The CDR3 consists of 16 residues. The V end was cut by 2 bases, the J end by 3 bases, with 16 bases between. The CDR3 nucleotides are TGTGCCAGCAGTTACGCCGGTCTGGGAAGGAAAGAGACCCAGTACTTC. This codes for CASSYAGLGRKETQYF.

This clonotype was found a few times. The chain links TRBV7-2 to TRBJ2-5; 10 nucleotides match TRBD1. The length of the CDR3 is 15 residues. Germline V gene data show CDR1 as SGHTA and CDR2 as FQGNSA. Trimming took 4 bases from V and 6 from J; bases not matched to a gene: 8. Here the CDR3 DNA reads TGTGCCAGCAGCTCGGGACAGGGGTTTACTCAGACCCAGTACTTC. This gives the protein CASSSGQGFTQTQYF.

This clonotype has a handful of counts. The rearrangement joins TRBV7-3 to TRBJ1-2, with TRBD1 matching 8 bases. V trimming: 4 bases; J trimming: 6 bases; junction bases outside the gene matches: 4. The CDR3 contains 13 residues. Germline assignment: CDR1 SGHTA and CDR2 FQGTGA. The DNA of the CDR3 is TGTGCCAGCAGCTCCGACAGGGGAAATGGCTACACCTTC. Protein product: CASSSDRGNGYTF.

The chain employs TRBV12-3 or TRBV12-4 and TRBJ2-1; TRBD2 matches at 11 bases. The CDR3 contains 16 residues. Trimming at V came to 7 bases and at J to 4 bases, leaving 9 bases not matched to a gene. The CDR3, as DNA: TGTGCCAGCACCAATCTAGCGGGAGGTTCATACAATGAGCAGTTCTTC. This gives the protein CASTNLAGGSYNEQFF.

V usage is TRBV12-3 or TRBV12-4 and J usage is TRBJ2-6; D gene ambiguous. Trimming took 7 bases from V and 0 from J, leaving 7 bases between them. The CDR3 runs to 14 residues. The CDR3 sequence is CASTLFSGANVLTF. CDR3 DNA: TGTGCCAGCACTCTCTTCTCTGGGGCCAACGTCCTGACTTTC.

The chain couples TRBV20-1 to TRBJ1-5, with a tentative D call TRBD1 (5 bases). CDR1 DFQATT and CDR2 SNEGSKA come from the germline V gene (reference sequence). The CDR3 loop spans 13 amino acids. Between the trimmed V and J ends, which lost 3 bases and 7 bases, there was a span of 13 bases. The CDR3 DNA is TGCAGTGCTAGTGGCCAGGGAAGCCAGCCCCAGCATTTT. Translating it yields CSASGQGSQPQHF.

This clonotype appeared many times. This chain connects TRBV12-3 or TRBV12-4 to TRBJ1-5, with no clear D. The CDR3 spans 15 residues. V lost 3 bases and J lost 0, with 9 bases in between. CDR3 region: CASSFSGNSNQPQHF. CDR3 nucleotide sequence: TGTGCCAGCAGTTTTAGTGGGAATAGCAATCAGCCCCAGCATTTT.

CDR3 in DNA: TGCAGCGTTGAAACTAGCGTCAATGATCGGCAGTTCTTC. Translating gives CSVETSVNDRQFF. The J gene is TRBJ2-1, the V gene TRBV29-1; 7 bases match TRBD2. The CDR3 is 13 residues long. V lost 2 bases and J lost 12; bases outside the gene matches: 10. Germline CDR1 is SQVTM and CDR2 is ANQGSEA.

This clonotype occurred a few times. The chain's CDR3 is CASTPGTSGSNEQFF. The CDR3 nucleotides are TGTGCCAGCACGCCCGGAACTAGCGGGAGCAATGAGCAGTTCTTC. The chain employs TRBV27 and TRBJ2-1, with 11 bases aligning to TRBD2. J was trimmed by 6 bases and V by 7 bases; bases with no gene match: 8. There are 15 residues in the CDR3. Germline assignment: CDR1 MNHEY and CDR2 SMNVEV (reference sequence).

The chain links TRBV15 to TRBJ1-2; D not certain. V was shortened by 0 bases and J by 1 base, with 12 bases between the two germline ends. Germline-derived CDR1 and CDR2 are LNHNV and YYDKDF (reference sequence). The CDR3 is made up of 16 amino acids. CDR3 amino acids: CATSRDLVVRNYGYTF. CDR3 in DNA: TGTGCCACCAGCAGAGATCTGGTCGTGCGTAACTATGGCTACACCTTC. The variable domain in full, with the rest retrieved from reference TRBV15 and TRBJ1-2, is DAMVIQNPRYQVTQFGKPVTLSCSQTLNHNVMYWYQQKSSQAPKLLFHYYDKDFNNEADTPDNFQSRRPNTSFCFLDIRSPGLGDTAMYLCATSRDLVVRNYGYTFGSGTRLTVV.

This clonotype was seen more than once but under ten times. The chain links TRBV28 to TRBJ1-5, with D possibly TRBD1 on 5 matching bases. This CDR3 has 14 amino acids. Germline values: CDR1 MDHEN, CDR2 SYDVKM. The ends were cut back, 5 bases at V and 2 bases at J, with 10 bases in the middle. CDR3 protein: CASSLGGRNQPQHF. CDR3 in DNA: TGTGCCAGCAGTCTTGGGGGTCGCAATCAGCCCCAGCATTTT.

This clonotype was picked up a small number of times. The chain has TRBV6-2 or TRBV6-3 and TRBJ2-5, with 8 bases fitting TRBD1. This CDR3 is 15 amino acids long. In germline, CDR1 is MNHEY, CDR2 SVGEGT. J lost 4 bases, V lost 2 bases, and 6 bases had no gene match. CDR3 protein: CASSYATGGGETQYF. CDR3 sequence (DNA): TGTGCCAGCAGTTACGCCACAGGGGGAGGAGAGACCCAGTACTTC.

The chain is built from TRBV5-1 and TRBJ2-5; D unresolved. V gave up 0 bases and J gave up 1 base, with 7 bases separating them. Germline CDR1 is SGHRS and CDR2 is YFSETQ. This CDR3 region has 14 residues. This CDR3 reads CASSLEVSQETQYF. The CDR3 bases are TGCGCCAGCAGCTTGGAGGTCAGCCAAGAGACCCAGTACTTC. The variable domain in full, completed from reference TRBV5-1 and TRBJ2-5, reads KAGVTQTPRYLIKTRGQQVTLSCSPISGHRSVSWYQQTPGQGLQFLFEYFSETQRNKGNFPGRFSGRQFSNSRSEMNVSTLELGDSALYLCASSLEVSQETQYFGPGTRLLVL.

The rearrangement uses TRBV6-2 or TRBV6-3 and TRBJ2-7; perhaps TRBD2 as D (7 bases). The CDR3 contains 14 residues. The V end lost 2 bases, the J end lost 2 bases, and 10 bases lay between the germline ends. CDR1 is MNHEY, CDR2 SVGEGT, per germline. CDR3 region: CASSYREGAYEQYV. The CDR3, as DNA: TGTGCCAGCAGTTACAGGGAGGGGGCCTACGAGCAGTACGTC.

This clonotype was seen many times. The chain carries TRBV7-6 and TRBJ1-6, with D unclear. Deletions cut 0 bases from V and 8 bases from J, with 5 bases between. The CDR3 extends over 13 amino acids. From germline, CDR1 is SGHVS and CDR2 FNYEAQ. The CDR3 bases are TGTGCCAGCAGCTTAGCGTGGGATTCACCCCTCCACTTT. This codes for CASSLAWDSPLHF.

This rearrangement joins TRBV7-2 to TRBJ2-1; 10 bases align to TRBD1. V shed 4 bases, J shed 2 bases, and the junction held 2 bases outside the gene matches. The CDR3 runs 15 residues. CDR1 and CDR2 (germline): SGHTA, FQGNSA. The CDR3 DNA sequence: TGTGCCAGCAGCTCCGGGACAGGGGCCTACAATGAGCAGTTCTTC. It is translated as CASSSGTGAYNEQFF. Full variable domain (missing parts from reference TRBV7-2 and TRBJ2-1): GAGVSQSPSNKVTEKGKDVELRCDPISGHTALYWYRQSLGQGLEFLIYFQGNSAPDKSGLPSDRFSAERTGGSVSTLTIQRTQQEDSAVYLCASSSGTGAYNEQFFGPGTRLTVL.

V usage is TRBV19 and J usage is TRBJ2-7, with 14 bases lining up with TRBD2. Per the germline V gene, CDR1 is LNHDA and CDR2 is SQIVND (reference sequence). V lost 5 bases to trimming and J lost 5 bases; unmatched junction nucleotides: 8. This CDR3 has 16 amino acids. The CDR3 loop is CASSSGTSGSRHEQYF. The CDR3 DNA follows: TGTGCCAGTAGTTCCGGGACTAGCGGGAGTAGACACGAGCAGTACTTC.